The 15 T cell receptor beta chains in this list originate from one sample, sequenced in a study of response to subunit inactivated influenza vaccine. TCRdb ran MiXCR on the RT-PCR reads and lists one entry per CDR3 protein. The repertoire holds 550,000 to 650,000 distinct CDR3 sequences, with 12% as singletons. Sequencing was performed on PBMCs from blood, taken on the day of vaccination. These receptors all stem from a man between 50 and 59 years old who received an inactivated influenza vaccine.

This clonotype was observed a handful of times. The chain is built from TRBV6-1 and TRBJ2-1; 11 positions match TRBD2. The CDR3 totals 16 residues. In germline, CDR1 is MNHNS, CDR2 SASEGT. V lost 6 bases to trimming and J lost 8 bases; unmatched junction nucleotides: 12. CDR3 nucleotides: TGTGCCAGCAGCTCAACTAGCGGGGGACCAAATTATGAGCAGTTCTTC. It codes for CASSSTSGGPNYEQFF.

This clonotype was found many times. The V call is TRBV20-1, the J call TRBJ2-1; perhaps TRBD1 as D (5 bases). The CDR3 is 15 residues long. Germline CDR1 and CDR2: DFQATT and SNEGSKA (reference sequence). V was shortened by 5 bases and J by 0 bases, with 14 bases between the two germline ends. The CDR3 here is CSAQDSYRSYNEQFF. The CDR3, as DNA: TGCAGTGCTCAAGACAGTTACCGCTCCTACAATGAGCAGTTCTTC.

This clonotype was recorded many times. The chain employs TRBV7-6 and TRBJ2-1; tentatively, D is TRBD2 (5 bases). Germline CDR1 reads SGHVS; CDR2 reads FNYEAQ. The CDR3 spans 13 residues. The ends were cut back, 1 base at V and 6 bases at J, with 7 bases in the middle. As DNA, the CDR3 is TGTGCCAGCAGCTTAGGAGGGAGCAATGAGCAGTTCTTC. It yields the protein CASSLGGSNEQFF.

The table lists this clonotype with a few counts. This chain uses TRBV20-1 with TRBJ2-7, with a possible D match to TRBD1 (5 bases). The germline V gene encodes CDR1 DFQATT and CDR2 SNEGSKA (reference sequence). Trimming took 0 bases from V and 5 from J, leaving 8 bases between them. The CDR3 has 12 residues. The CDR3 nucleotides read TGCAGTGCTAGAGATTCAGGGAACGAGCAGTACTTC. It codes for CSARDSGNEQYF.

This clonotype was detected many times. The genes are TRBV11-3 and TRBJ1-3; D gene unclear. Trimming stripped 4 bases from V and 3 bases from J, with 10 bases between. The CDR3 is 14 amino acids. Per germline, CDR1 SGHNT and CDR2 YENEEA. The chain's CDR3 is CASSSSVHGNTIYF. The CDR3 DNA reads TGTGCCAGCAGCTCCTCGGTGCATGGAAACACCATATATTTT.

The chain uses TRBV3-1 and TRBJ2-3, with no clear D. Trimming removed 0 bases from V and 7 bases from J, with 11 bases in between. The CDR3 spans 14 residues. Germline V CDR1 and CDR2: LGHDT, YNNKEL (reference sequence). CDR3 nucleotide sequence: TGTGCCAGCAGCCAAGATACCGTTTCGTATACGCAGTATTTT. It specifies CASSQDTVSYTQYF.

The CDR3 DNA reads as TGCGCCAGCAGCCTCCAGTCGGATTACGAGCAGTACTTC. It translates to CASSLQSDYEQYF. The chain combines TRBV5-1 with TRBJ2-7; no firm D call. Between the trimmed V and J ends, which lost 4 bases and 4 bases, there was a span of 12 bases. Germline V CDR1 and CDR2: SGHRS, YFSETQ. CDR3 length: 13 residues.

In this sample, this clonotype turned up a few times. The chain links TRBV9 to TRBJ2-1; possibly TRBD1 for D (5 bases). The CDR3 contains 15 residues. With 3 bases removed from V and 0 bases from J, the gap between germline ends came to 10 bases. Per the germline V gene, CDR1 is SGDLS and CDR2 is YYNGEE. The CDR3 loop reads CASSAQDHSYNEQFF. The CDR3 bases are TGTGCCAGCAGCGCACAGGATCACTCCTACAATGAGCAGTTCTTC.

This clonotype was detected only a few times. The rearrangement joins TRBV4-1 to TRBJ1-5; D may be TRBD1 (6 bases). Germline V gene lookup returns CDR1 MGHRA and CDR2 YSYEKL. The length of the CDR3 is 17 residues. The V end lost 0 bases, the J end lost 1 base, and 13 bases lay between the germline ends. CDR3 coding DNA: TGCGCCAGCAGCCAAGATCCTACAGGGAGGAGCAATCAGCCCCAGCATTTT. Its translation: CASSQDPTGRSNQPQHF.

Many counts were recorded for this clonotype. As DNA, the CDR3 is TGCGCCAGCAGCGCCGGACAGGGGCCTTACAATGAGCAGTTCTTC. Translating gives CASSAGQGPYNEQFF. This chain connects TRBV5-1 to TRBJ2-1; 9 bases fit TRBD1. Trimming took 4 bases from V and 4 from J; bases not matched to a gene: 6. The CDR3 is 15 amino acids. Germline CDR1 is SGHRS and CDR2 is YFSETQ.

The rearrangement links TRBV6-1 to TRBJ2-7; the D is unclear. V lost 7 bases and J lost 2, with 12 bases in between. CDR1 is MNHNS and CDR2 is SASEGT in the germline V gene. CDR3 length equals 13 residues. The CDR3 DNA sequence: TGTGCCAGCAATCCGCAAGCCCCCTACGAGCAGTACTTC. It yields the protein CASNPQAPYEQYF.

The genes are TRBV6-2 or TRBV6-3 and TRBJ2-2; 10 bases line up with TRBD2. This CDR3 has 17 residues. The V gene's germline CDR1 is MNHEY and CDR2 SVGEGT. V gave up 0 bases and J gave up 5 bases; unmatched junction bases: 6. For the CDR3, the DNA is TGTGCCAGCAGTTACTCGATGTTAGCGGGGGGAACCGGGGAGCTGTTTTTT. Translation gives CASSYSMLAGGTGELFF.

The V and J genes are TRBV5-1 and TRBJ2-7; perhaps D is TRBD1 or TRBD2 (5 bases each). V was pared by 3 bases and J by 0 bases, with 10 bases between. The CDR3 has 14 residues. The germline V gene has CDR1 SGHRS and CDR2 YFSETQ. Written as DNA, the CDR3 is TGCGCCAGCAGCTCAACGGGACCCTCCTACGAGCAGTACTTC. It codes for CASSSTGPSYEQYF.

In DNA, the CDR3 is TGTGCCAGCAGCCCACTAGCGGGGGCCCCCACAGAGGGGGAGCTGTTTTTT. Amino acid sequence: CASSPLAGAPTEGELFF. The J gene is TRBJ2-2, the V gene TRBV27; 11 nucleotides align to TRBD2. The germline V gene has CDR1 MNHEY and CDR2 SMNVEV (reference sequence). CDR3 length equals 17 residues. V shed 6 bases and J 8 bases; nucleotides not matched to a gene: 14.

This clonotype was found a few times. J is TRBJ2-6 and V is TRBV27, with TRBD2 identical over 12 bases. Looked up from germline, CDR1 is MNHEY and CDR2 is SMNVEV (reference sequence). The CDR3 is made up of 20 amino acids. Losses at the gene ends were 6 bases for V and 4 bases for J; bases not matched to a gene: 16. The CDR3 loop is CASSPLVTSGRTRGANVLTF. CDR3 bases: TGTGCCAGCAGCCCACTTGTTACTAGCGGGAGGACGAGGGGGGCCAACGTCCTGACTTTC.